This is a list of T cell receptor beta chains from one sample in a study of blood T cell repertoires in COVID-19. Repertoires were generated with immunoSEQ multiplex PCR, while TCRdb's copy carries only in-frame clones and drops some. Among about 200,000 clones listed, 70% to 85% were seen once. Material for sequencing was peripheral blood. The receptors originated from a human donor in a cohort sampled during active COVID-19. CDR3s include the opening cysteine and the closing phenylalanine or tryptophan. A D gene is named only where the DNA matches it firmly. For some rows the clone size is stated as once, few or many, or as a class when expanded; others skip it.

clone size	V gene	J gene	D gene	CDR3 protein	CDR3 DNA
.	TRBV11-2	TRBJ2-1	.	CASSSPGLLGGEQFF	TGTGCCAGCAGCTCTCCGGGTCTCCTAGGAGGTGAGCAGTTCTTC
few	TRBV4-2	TRBJ2-2	TRBD2	CASSHGTRDTGELFF	TGTGCCAGCAGCCATGGGACTAGAGACACCGGGGAGCTGTTTTTT
.	TRBV18	TRBJ2-5	.	CASSPGSQETQYF	TGTGCCAGCTCACCAGGGAGCCAAGAGACCCAGTACTTC
.	TRBV9	TRBJ1-1	.	CASSVLLNTEAFF	TGTGCCAGCAGCGTACTCTTGAACACTGAAGCTTTCTTT
once	TRBV7-9	TRBJ1-4	.	CASSPPHRDNEKLFF	TGTGCCAGCAGCCCGCCGCACAGGGATAATGAAAAACTGTTTTTT
.	TRBV7-2	TRBJ2-1	TRBD2	CASSSPGTSGIEQFF	TGTGCCAGCAGCTCACCCGGGACTAGCGGGATTGAGCAGTTCTTC
once	TRBV20-1	TRBJ2-1	TRBD2	CSASYSGLYNEQFF	TGCAGTGCTAGTTATAGCGGGCTCTACAATGAGCAGTTCTTC
.	TRBV18	TRBJ2-1	TRBD2	CASSQAGTSSNEQFF	TGTGCCAGCTCTCAGGCCGGGACTAGCAGCAATGAGCAGTTCTTC
.	TRBV7-9	TRBJ2-7	TRBD2	CASSFASGGASLIGEQYF	TGTGCCAGCAGCTTTGCATCCGGGGGGGCTAGTCTTATAGGAGAGCAGTACTTC
.	TRBV30	TRBJ2-1	TRBD2	CAWTTSGRRNEQFF	TGTGCCTGGACGACTAGCGGGAGAAGGAATGAGCAGTTCTTC
.	TRBV27	TRBJ1-2	.	CASSFPVLGRANYGYTF	TGTGCCAGCAGTTTTCCTGTTTTAGGTCGGGCTAACTATGGCTACACCTTC
.	TRBV4-1	TRBJ2-1	TRBD2	CASSQASSGRARGHEQFF	TGCGCCAGCAGCCAAGCTTCCAGCGGGAGGGCCCGAGGGCATGAGCAGTTCTTC
.	TRBV25-1	TRBJ1-2	.	CATYERGYYGYTF	TGTGCCACCTACGAGCGGGGCTACTATGGCTACACCTTC
.	TRBV24-1	TRBJ1-5	TRBD1	CATSDEQGASGQPQHF	TGTGCCACCAGTGATGAACAGGGGGCGTCGGGTCAGCCCCAGCATTTT
.	TRBV30	TRBJ1-6	.	CAWSVPDNYNSPLHF	TGTGCCTGGAGTGTACCGGACAACTATAATTCACCCCTCCACTTT
.	TRBV10-3	TRBJ2-1	.	CAIKAGGNEQFF	TGTGCCATCAAGGCAGGGGGGAATGAGCAGTTCTTC
.	TRBV2	TRBJ2-7	TRBD1	CASSDIGDRDSYEQYF	TGTGCCAGCAGTGATATAGGGGACAGGGACTCCTACGAGCAGTACTTC
.	TRBV7-8	TRBJ2-7	.	CASSSSRDSSSSYEQYF	TGTGCCAGCAGCTCGTCCCGGGACTCAAGTTCCTCCTACGAGCAGTACTTC
.	TRBV4-1	TRBJ2-7	.	CASSQRTGAYEQYF	TGCGCCAGCAGCCAAAGGACTGGCGCCTACGAGCAGTACTTC
.	TRBV27	TRBJ1-6	.	CASSLQIHNSPLHF	TGTGCCAGCAGTTTGCAGATTCATAATTCACCCCTCCACTTT
.	TRBV5-4	TRBJ1-2	.	CASSLGSVTNYGYTF	TGTGCCAGCAGCTTGGGGTCAGTGACTAACTATGGCTACACCTTC
few	TRBV27	TRBJ2-7	TRBD2	CASRRENTYEQYF	TGTGCCAGCAGGCGGGAGAACACCTACGAGCAGTACTTC
.	TRBV7-9	TRBJ1-3	.	CASTPVQVSGNTIYF	TGTGCCAGCACCCCGGTACAGGTATCGGGAAACACCATATATTTT
.	TRBV2	TRBJ2-7	TRBD2	CASSPREGLASEQYF	TGTGCCAGCAGCCCTCGGGAGGGACTAGCTTCCGAGCAGTACTTC
.	TRBV7-9	TRBJ1-3	.	CASSLAGAVGGNTIYF	TGTGCCAGCAGTTTAGCAGGGGCAGTAGGTGGAAACACCATATATTTT
.	TRBV6-5	TRBJ2-1	.	CASSFGGAGGHNEQFF	TGTGCCAGCAGTTTCGGCGGGGCGGGCGGACACAATGAGCAGTTCTTC
.	TRBV2	TRBJ2-2	.	CATRAGSNTGELFF	TGTGCCACCAGAGCAGGGTCGAACACCGGGGAGCTGTTTTTT
.	TRBV5-1	TRBJ2-1	TRBD2	CASSLEGTSGYNEQFF	TGCGCCAGCAGCTTGGAGGGGACTAGCGGATACAATGAGCAGTTCTTC
.	TRBV7-8	TRBJ2-1	.	CASSPRKRGNYNEQFF	TGTGCCAGCAGCCCGAGGAAGCGCGGGAATTACAATGAGCAGTTCTTC
.	TRBV19	TRBJ2-5	TRBD1	CASKSRTGGETQYF	TGTGCCAGTAAGTCTCGGACAGGGGGAGAGACCCAGTACTTC
.	TRBV3-1/TRBV3-2	TRBJ1-3	.	CASSLQVSSGNTIYF	TGTGCCAGTTCACTCCAGGTGAGCTCTGGAAACACCATATATTTT
.	TRBV3-1/TRBV3-2	TRBJ1-6	.	CASSQGSSYNSPLHF	TGTGCCAGCAGCCAGGGGAGCTCCTATAATTCACCCCTCCACTTT
once	TRBV28	TRBJ2-1	TRBD2	CASSFPLAGLYNEQFF	TGTGCCAGCAGTTTCCCACTAGCGGGACTGTACAATGAGCAGTTCTTC
.	TRBV27	TRBJ1-1	.	CASSFVGSPEAFF	TGTGCCAGCAGTTTCGTGGGCAGCCCTGAAGCTTTCTTT
.	TRBV28	TRBJ1-2	TRBD1	CASSPQDRSSYGYTF	TGTGCCAGCAGTCCCCAGGACAGGTCATCCTATGGCTACACCTTC
.	TRBV28	TRBJ1-3	.	CASSIPSGSSGNTIYF	TGTGCCAGCAGCATTCCCTCGGGGAGCTCTGGAAACACCATATATTTT
few	TRBV3-1/TRBV3-2	TRBJ2-2	.	CASSQVIASANTGELFF	TGTGCCAGCAGCCAAGTAATCGCGAGCGCGAACACCGGGGAGCTGTTTTTT
.	TRBV5-6	TRBJ2-3	.	CASSRESELNTDTQYF	TGTGCCAGCAGCCGCGAGTCGGAGCTTAACACAGATACGCAGTATTTT
.	TRBV28	TRBJ2-7	.	CASSLHRDLYEQYF	TGTGCCAGCAGTTTACACAGGGACCTCTACGAGCAGTACTTC
.	TRBV18	TRBJ1-4	.	CASSPQGITEKLFF	TGTGCCAGCTCACCGCAGGGAATAACTGAAAAACTGTTTTTT
.	TRBV3-1/TRBV3-2	TRBJ1-4	.	CASNAFRDGNEKLFF	TGTGCCAGCAACGCATTCCGGGATGGGAATGAAAAACTGTTTTTT
.	TRBV28	TRBJ1-2	.	CASSYDMTGVGYTF	TGTGCCAGCAGTTACGACATGACAGGCGTCGGCTACACCTTC
.	TRBV18	TRBJ2-3	TRBD1	CASSQNAGQGTDTQYF	TGTGCCAGCTCACAAAATGCGGGACAGGGGACAGATACGCAGTATTTT
.	TRBV19	TRBJ2-1	.	CASSIGISGPEQFF	TGTGCCAGTAGTATAGGGATTAGCGGCCCCGAGCAGTTCTTC
.	TRBV15	TRBJ2-5	.	CATSESVTQYF	TGTGCCACCAGCGAATCGGTGACCCAGTACTTC
.	TRBV18	TRBJ2-2	.	CASSPQDGELFF	TGTGCCAGCTCACCCCAGGACGGGGAGCTGTTTTTT
.	TRBV6-2/TRBV6-3	TRBJ2-1	TRBD2	CASSYLAGENEQFF	TGTGCCAGCAGTTACCTAGCGGGAGAGAATGAGCAGTTCTTC
.	TRBV19	TRBJ2-1	TRBD2	CASSIYASGLYNEQFF	TGTGCCAGTAGTATATACGCTAGCGGGCTATACAATGAGCAGTTCTTC